A single sample gave rise to the 14 T cell receptor beta chains below, sequenced in a study of cytomegalovirus exposure and HLA in healthy donors. Primers: 60 Vbeta forward and 13 Jbeta reverse. The method was immunoSEQ multiplex PCR; TCRdb's version includes in-frame clones alone and lacks a portion of them. The table has approximately 100,000 clones, 75% seen once; the top ten hold 8.5% to 12%. Sequencing was performed on PBMCs. The receptor source for this set is a man aged 50 to 60 in good health and CMV-seronegative.

This clone was counted only a few times. The chain is built from TRBV6-5 and TRBJ2-3, with 14 bases that match TRBD2. Germline V CDR1 and CDR2: MNHEY, SVGAGI. The CDR3 is 15 amino acids. V gave up 4 bases and J gave up 3 bases; unmatched junction bases: 0. CDR3: CASSWTSGGTDTQYF. The DNA for the CDR3 is TGTGCCAGCAGTTGGACTAGCGGGGGGACAGATACGCAGTATTTT.

The chain links TRBV19 to TRBJ2-2, with D possibly being TRBD2 (7 bases). CDR3 length: 16 amino acids. V was clipped by 8 bases and J by 3 bases, with 19 bases between them. Germline V CDR1 and CDR2: LNHDA, SQIVND (reference sequence). This CDR3 is CASSPRGPPYTGELFF. CDR3 in DNA: TGTGCCAGTTCCCCGCGGGGGCCTCCCTACACCGGGGAGCTGTTTTTT. The full variable domain, completed using reference TRBV19 and TRBJ2-2, is DGGITQSPKYLFRKEGQNVTLSCEQNLNHDAMYWYRQDPGQGLRLIYYSQIVNDFQKGDIAEGYSVSREKKESFPLTVTSAQKNPTAFYLCASSPRGPPYTGELFFGEGSRLTVL.

The V call is TRBV6-1, the J call TRBJ1-1, with D possibly TRBD1 on 6 matching bases. The CDR3 loop spans 15 amino acids. Germline V gene data show CDR1 as MNHNS and CDR2 as SASEGT. V was shortened by 10 bases and J by 0 bases, with 18 bases between the two germline ends. Here the CDR3 reads CATKAGGHLNTEAFF. CDR3 coding DNA: TGTGCCACGAAGGCGGGGGGACACCTGAACACTGAAGCTTTCTTT.

This chain uses TRBV18 with TRBJ2-7; weak D call: TRBD1 (5 bases). CDR3 length: 14 amino acids. V was trimmed by 4 bases and J by 7 bases, leaving 17 bases between them. Germline values: CDR1 KGHSH, CDR2 LQKENI. CDR3 protein: CASSQATTGGEQYF. For the CDR3, the DNA is TGTGCCAGCTCACAAGCAACTACAGGTGGGGAGCAGTACTTC.

The chain couples TRBV27 to TRBJ2-5, with 10 nucleotides matching TRBD2. The CDR3 is 16 amino acids. V shed 3 bases and J 6 bases; nucleotides not matched to a gene: 10. Germline CDR1 reads MNHEY; CDR2 reads SMNVEV (reference sequence). CDR3 sequence: CASSLSQRGGSKTQYF. In DNA, the CDR3 is TGTGCCAGCAGTTTGTCTCAGCGGGGGGGTTCAAAGACCCAGTACTTC.

In its sample, this clone was seen once. V and J are TRBV7-8 and TRBJ1-2; D unclear. The V end was cut by 2 bases, the J end by 8 bases, with 6 bases between. The germline CDR1 and CDR2 sequences are SGHVS and FQNEAQ. There are 11 residues in the CDR3. The CDR3 DNA sequence: TGTGCCAGCAGCTTATCGGGAGGCTACACCTTC. Amino acid sequence: CASSLSGGYTF.

V gene TRBV5-1 combines with J gene TRBJ2-5, with 12 bases matching TRBD2. The CDR3 sequence is 15 residues long. Trimming removed 4 bases from V and 3 bases from J; junction bases left unmatched: 4. Germline loops: CDR1 SGHRS, CDR2 YFSETQ. CDR3 coding DNA: TGCGCCAGCAGCAAGCTAGCGGGGGGGGAAGAGACCCAGTACTTC. It encodes CASSKLAGGEETQYF.

This sequence joins TRBV18 and TRBJ2-7, with 10 bases lining up with TRBD1. The CDR3 extends over 14 amino acids. Per germline, CDR1 KGHSH and CDR2 LQKENI. Losses at the gene ends were 6 bases for V and 5 bases for J; bases not matched to a gene: 7. CDR3 in amino acids: CASSLTGGTNEQYF. In nucleotides, the CDR3 is TGTGCCAGCTCGTTGACAGGGGGCACAAACGAGCAGTACTTC.

V and J are TRBV7-6 and TRBJ2-5; 12 bases map to TRBD2. Gene TRBJ2-7 matches the end of the DNA better, so the J call may be wrong. CDR1 SGHVS and CDR2 FNYEAQ come from the germline V gene. The CDR3 totals 15 residues. The CDR3 region has the DNA TGTGCCAGCAGCAAACTAGCGGGAGGATCCTACGAGCAGTACTTC. Translating gives CASSKLAGGSYEQYF.

The chain employs TRBV7-8 and TRBJ1-6; 10 positions match TRBD1. Trimming at V came to 1 base and at J to 9 bases, leaving 3 bases not matched to a gene. There are 15 residues in the CDR3. CDR1 SGHVS and CDR2 FQNEAQ come from the germline V gene. CDR3 coding DNA: TGTGCCAGCAGCTTAGTGGACAGGGGGGCTTCACCCCTCCACTTT. Translation gives CASSLVDRGASPLHF.

The V gene is TRBV28, the J gene TRBJ1-5; D may be TRBD1 (6 bases). The CDR3 length is 13 residues. Germline V gives CDR1 MDHEN, CDR2 SYDVKM. V shed 3 bases and J shed 7 bases, with 10 bases lying between them. The CDR3 region is CASSFRGPQPQHF. Here the CDR3 DNA reads TGTGCCAGCAGTTTCAGGGGACCGCAGCCCCAGCATTTT.

The rearrangement uses TRBV15 and TRBJ2-5, with D tentatively TRBD2 (6 bases). CDR1 is LNHNV and CDR2 is YYDKDF in the germline V gene (reference sequence). The V gene lost 11 bases and the J gene lost 5 bases, with 12 bases spanning the gap. The CDR3 has 11 amino acids. The CDR3 is CAGGGDETQYF. CDR3 coding DNA: TGTGCCGGGGGAGGCGACGAGACCCAGTACTTC.

In its sample, this clone was seen a few times. This chain connects TRBV4-1 to TRBJ2-2, with D tentatively TRBD1 (5 bases). CDR3 length equals 14 residues. The V gene lost 6 bases and the J gene lost 7 bases, with 15 bases spanning the gap. Looked up from germline, CDR1 is MGHRA and CDR2 is YSYEKL. The CDR3 loop is CASSLTQGNGELFF. The CDR3 DNA reads TGCGCCAGCAGTCTCACCCAGGGAAACGGGGAGCTGTTTTTT.

This chain joins TRBV5-4 and TRBJ2-1; 9 nucleotides match TRBD2. Germline trimming cut 0 bases from V and 3 bases from J; bases unmatched to any gene: 4. Germline CDR1 and CDR2: SGHNT and YYREEE (reference sequence). The CDR3 covers 16 residues. The CDR3 protein is CASSLGREGLYNEQFF. In DNA, the CDR3 is TGTGCCAGCAGCTTGGGGCGGGAGGGTCTCTACAATGAGCAGTTCTTC.